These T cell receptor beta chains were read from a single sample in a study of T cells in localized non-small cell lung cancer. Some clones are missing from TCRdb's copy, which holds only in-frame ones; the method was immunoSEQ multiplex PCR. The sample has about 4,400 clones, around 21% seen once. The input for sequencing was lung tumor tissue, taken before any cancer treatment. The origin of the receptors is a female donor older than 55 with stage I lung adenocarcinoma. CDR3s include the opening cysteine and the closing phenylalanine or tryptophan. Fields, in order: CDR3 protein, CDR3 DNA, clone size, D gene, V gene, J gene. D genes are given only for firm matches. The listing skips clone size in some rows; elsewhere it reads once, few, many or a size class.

CDR3 protein: CASSGDRGLANYGYTF
CDR3 DNA: TGTGCCAGCAGTGGAGACAGGGGGTTGGCTAACTATGGCTACACCTTC
clone size: many
D gene: TRBD1
V gene: TRBV11-3
J gene: TRBJ1-2

CDR3 protein: CACSTDRDYGYTF
CDR3 DNA: TGTGCCTGCAGCACGGACAGGGACTATGGCTACACCTTC
clone size: .
D gene: TRBD1
V gene: TRBV30
J gene: TRBJ1-2

CDR3 protein: CASSRGQSYYEQYF
CDR3 DNA: TGTGCCAGTAGTAGGGGCCAGAGTTACTACGAGCAGTACTTC
clone size: once
D gene: .
V gene: TRBV19
J gene: TRBJ2-7

CDR3 protein: CASSLLAGAWDEQFF
CDR3 DNA: TGTGCCAGCAGCTTGCTAGCGGGGGCCTGGGATGAGCAGTTCTTC
clone size: medium-sized
D gene: TRBD2
V gene: TRBV11-3
J gene: TRBJ2-1

CDR3 protein: CASRAPGLNTIYF
CDR3 DNA: TGTGCCAGCAGGGCTCCGGGGCTGAACACCATATATTTT
clone size: few
D gene: .
V gene: TRBV6-8
J gene: TRBJ1-3

CDR3 protein: CASSLGHGPYEQYF
CDR3 DNA: TGTGCCAGCAGCTTGGGTCACGGTCCCTACGAGCAGTACTTC
clone size: many
D gene: .
V gene: TRBV11-3
J gene: TRBJ2-7

CDR3 protein: CASRRNGELFF
CDR3 DNA: TGTGCCAGCCGGAGGAATGGGGAGCTGTTTTTT
clone size: .
D gene: .
V gene: TRBV6-7
J gene: TRBJ2-2

CDR3 protein: CASSTDYSNQPQHF
CDR3 DNA: TGTGCCAGCTCTACAGATTATAGCAATCAGCCCCAGCATTTT
clone size: medium-sized
D gene: .
V gene: TRBV18
J gene: TRBJ1-5

CDR3 protein: CASSFGTGTDTQYF
CDR3 DNA: TGTGCCAGCAGCTTTGGGACAGGCACAGATACGCAGTATTTT
clone size: .
D gene: TRBD1
V gene: TRBV11-3
J gene: TRBJ2-3

CDR3 protein: CASSGRDRGSGYTF
CDR3 DNA: TGTGCCAGCAGCGGCCGGGACAGGGGATCTGGCTACACCTTC
clone size: few
D gene: TRBD1
V gene: TRBV11-3
J gene: TRBJ1-2

CDR3 protein: CASSPRADPEKLFF
CDR3 DNA: TGTGCCAGCAGCCCTAGGGCGGACCCCGAAAAACTGTTTTTT
clone size: few
D gene: .
V gene: TRBV11-3
J gene: TRBJ1-4

CDR3 protein: CASSRDRGQEAFF
CDR3 DNA: TGTGCCAGCAGCCGCGACAGGGGGCAGGAAGCTTTCTTT
clone size: .
D gene: TRBD1
V gene: TRBV7-1
J gene: TRBJ1-1

CDR3 protein: CASSLIPGQGVIFQPQHF
CDR3 DNA: TGCGCCAGCAGCTTGATACCGGGACAGGGGGTAATTTTTCAGCCCCAGCATTTT
clone size: few
D gene: TRBD1
V gene: TRBV5-1
J gene: TRBJ1-5

CDR3 protein: CASSLDGGSYNEQFF
CDR3 DNA: TGTGCCAGCAGCTTAGACGGGGGCTCCTACAATGAGCAGTTCTTC
clone size: few
D gene: .
V gene: TRBV11-3
J gene: TRBJ2-1

CDR3 protein: CASSSRRGQGTYNEQFF
CDR3 DNA: TGTGCCAGCAGCTCCAGACGCGGACAGGGTACCTACAATGAGCAGTTCTTC
clone size: few
D gene: TRBD1
V gene: TRBV11-3
J gene: TRBJ2-1